A single sample is the source of the 18 T cell receptor beta chains below, sequenced in a study of response to subunit inactivated influenza vaccine. TCRdb re-derived calls from the RT-PCR reads in MiXCR, one entry per CDR3 protein. The data show about 650,000 distinct CDR3 sequences, with around 13% seen just once and about 7.4% held by the top ten. The material sequenced was PBMCs from blood, taken 14 to 15 days before vaccination. These receptors came from a man in his forties or fifties who received an inactivated influenza vaccine.

This clonotype showed up many times. The CDR3 DNA is TGCAGCGGAGGGGGCCCTACCCTACCCCTTAGCTCCTACAATGAGCAGTTCTTC. Translated, it gives CSGGGPTLPLSSYNEQFF. V usage is TRBV29-1 and J usage is TRBJ2-1; 7 nucleotides align to TRBD1. Per the germline V gene, CDR1 is SQVTM and CDR2 is ANQGSEA. Trimming took 7 bases from V and 0 from J; bases not matched to a gene: 18. The CDR3 contains 18 residues.

V gene TRBV5-1 combines with J gene TRBJ2-5; 8 bases map to TRBD2. Trimming cost V 1 base and J 5 bases; bases outside gene matches: 7. The germline V gene encodes CDR1 SGHRS and CDR2 YFSETQ. The CDR3 consists of 15 residues. In nucleotides, the CDR3 is TGCGCCAGCAGCTTGATGGGACTAGGGTTGGAGACCCAGTACTTC. Residues: CASSLMGLGLETQYF.

In this sample, this clonotype turned up a few times. The CDR3 sequence is CATSRVAGGNTIYF. CDR3 DNA sequence: TGTGCCACCAGCAGAGTGGCAGGGGGAAACACCATATATTTT. The chain uses TRBV15 and TRBJ1-3, with D maybe TRBD1 (5 bases). Germline V gene data show CDR1 as LNHNV and CDR2 as YYDKDF (reference sequence). Trimming cost V 1 base and J 4 bases, with 8 bases left between them. The CDR3 runs 14 residues.

V and J are TRBV11-1 and TRBJ2-1; D possibly corresponds to TRBD1 (5 bases). Germline assignment: CDR1 SGHAT and CDR2 FQDESV (reference sequence). Trimming stripped 4 bases from V and 5 bases from J, with 30 bases between. CDR3 size: 20 residues. CDR3 region: CASSSSKQDSQASVNNEQFF. CDR3 DNA: TGTGCCAGCAGCTCCTCAAAACAGGATTCCCAAGCCTCCGTGAACAATGAGCAGTTCTTC. Variable domain in full (rest from reference TRBV11-1 and TRBJ2-1): EAEVAQSPRYKITEKSQAVAFWCDPISGHATLYWYRQILGQGPELLVQFQDESVVDDSQLPKDRFSAERLKGVDSTLKIQPAELGDSAMYLCASSSSKQDSQASVNNEQFFGPGTRLTVL.

CDR3 in amino acids: CASSLEGSGSNEQFF. The CDR3 DNA is TGCGCCAGCAGCTTGGAAGGTAGCGGGAGTAATGAGCAGTTCTTC. The chain recombines TRBV5-1 with TRBJ2-1, with 9 bases identical to TRBD2. This CDR3 is built from 15 residues. After removal of 0 bases from V and 7 bases from J, the junction contained 5 bases not matched to a gene. The germline V gene has CDR1 SGHRS and CDR2 YFSETQ.

This clonotype was seen at least ten times. The chain employs TRBV7-2 and TRBJ2-1; no firm D call. Germline CDR1 and CDR2: SGHTA and FQGNSA. The V and J ends lost 1 base and 4 bases respectively, with 17 bases between them. The CDR3 runs to 17 residues. DNA of the CDR3: TGTGCCAGCAGCTTAGTGCGGTCTACCAGGCTTTACAATGAGCAGTTCTTC. Its translation is CASSLVRSTRLYNEQFF.

This clonotype was recorded at least ten times. The V call is TRBV29-1, the J call TRBJ2-7, with D possibly matching TRBD1 (5 bases). Trimming removed 8 bases from V and 12 bases from J, with 20 bases in between. This CDR3 has 11 amino acids. Per germline, CDR1 SQVTM and CDR2 ANQGSEA. In DNA form, the CDR3 reads TGCAGCTTCGACAGCCAGGGATTCATGTACTTC. Translated, it gives CSFDSQGFMYF.

The chain has TRBV7-2 and TRBJ2-1, with D unclear. The germline CDR1 and CDR2 sequences are SGHTA and FQGNSA. The CDR3 runs 11 residues. V was cut by 2 bases and J by 16 bases, with 12 bases left in between. The CDR3 region has the DNA TGTGCCAGCAGCTTAAGGGCCAGGTACTTCTTC. Its protein product is CASSLRARYFF.

This clonotype showed up many times. The chain links TRBV4-1 to TRBJ2-1, with D unclear. Deletions cut 1 base from V and 4 bases from J, with 8 bases between. Germline V gives CDR1 MGHRA, CDR2 YSYEKL. The CDR3 totals 14 residues. The chain's CDR3 is CASSQGYSYNEQFF. CDR3 in DNA: TGCGCCAGCAGCCAAGGATACAGTTACAATGAGCAGTTCTTC.

The CDR3 is CASSLDVGQANEQYF. In nucleotides, the CDR3 is TGTGCCAGCAGCTTAGATGTGGGACAGGCTAACGAGCAGTACTTC. This chain joins TRBV7-9 and TRBJ2-7, with 8 bases that match TRBD1. The germline V gene has CDR1 SEHNR and CDR2 FQNEAQ (reference sequence). The trim removed 1 base at V and 5 bases at J, leaving 7 bases unmatched. The length of the CDR3 is 15 residues. Looking up the rest from reference TRBV7-9 and TRBJ2-7 gives the full variable domain: DTGVSQNPRHKITKRGQNVTFRCDPISEHNRLYWYRQTLGQGPEFLTYFQNEAQLEKSRLLSDRFSAERPKGSFSTLEIQRTEQGDSAMYLCASSLDVGQANEQYFGPGTRLTVT.

The chain employs TRBV12-3 or TRBV12-4 and TRBJ2-2; perhaps TRBD2 as D (6 bases). Trimming removed 6 bases at V and 0 bases at J, with 11 bases between. The CDR3 length is 15 residues. The CDR3 loop is CASSAGLTNTGELFF. In nucleotides, the CDR3 is TGTGCCAGCAGCGCGGGACTCACGAACACCGGGGAGCTGTTTTTT.

This clonotype was observed a handful of times. The chain has TRBV4-2 and TRBJ1-3, with D unresolved. This CDR3 has 12 residues. Trimming shortened V by 1 base and J by 7 bases, and 5 bases separated the two germline ends. The germline V gene has CDR1 LGHNA and CDR2 YNFKEQ. The CDR3 reads CASSQVENTIYF. The CDR3 nucleotides are TGTGCCAGCAGCCAAGTGGAGAACACCATATATTTT.

The V call is TRBV6-1, the J call TRBJ2-1; 12 bases are a match to TRBD2. The CDR3 loop spans 15 amino acids. The germline V gene has CDR1 MNHNS and CDR2 SASEGT. V shed 6 bases and J 8 bases; nucleotides not matched to a gene: 8. DNA of the CDR3: TGTGCCAGCAGGTGGAGGACTAGCGGGATCTATGAGCAGTTCTTC. Encoded protein: CASRWRTSGIYEQFF.

This clonotype has just a few counts. V usage is TRBV28 and J usage is TRBJ2-3; perhaps TRBD1 as D (5 bases). Trimming stripped 4 bases from V and 0 bases from J, with 17 bases between. This CDR3 is built from 17 residues. The V gene's germline CDR1 is MDHEN and CDR2 SYDVKM. CDR3 sequence reads: CASSSPPRVGSTDTQYF. CDR3 bases: TGTGCCAGCAGTTCCCCCCCCAGGGTGGGGAGCACAGATACGCAGTATTTT.

This clonotype appeared a few times. V gene TRBV5-1 combines with J gene TRBJ2-1; 10 bases are shared with TRBD2. This CDR3 region has 15 residues. Germline lookup yields CDR1 SGHRS and CDR2 YFSETQ. The junction had 7 bases not matched to a gene; V was cut back by 3 bases and J by 7 bases. This CDR3 reads CASSSRVSGGNEQFF. The CDR3, as DNA: TGCGCCAGCAGCTCCCGAGTTAGCGGGGGGAATGAGCAGTTCTTC.

The genes are TRBV7-8 and TRBJ1-6, with D possibly TRBD1 on 5 matching bases. Germline V gene sequence: CDR1 SGHVS, CDR2 FQNEAQ. CDR3 length: 17 amino acids. Trimming pared 5 bases from V and 0 bases from J, leaving 14 bases between. The CDR3 here is CASSLGTPSSYNSPLHF. The CDR3 DNA reads as TGTGCCAGCAGCCTCGGGACGCCGAGCTCCTATAATTCACCCCTCCACTTT.

This clonotype was observed at least ten times. The J gene is TRBJ1-1, the V gene TRBV28; D not certain. The V gene lost 7 bases and the J gene lost 10 bases, with 16 bases spanning the gap. This CDR3 has 12 amino acids. Germline CDR1 MDHEN, CDR2 SYDVKM. The CDR3 loop is CASIDPGVAAFF. DNA for the CDR3: TGTGCCAGCATTGACCCTGGGGTCGCAGCTTTCTTT.

This clonotype was found a few times. The chain combines TRBV6-1 with TRBJ2-7; D is tentatively TRBD1 or TRBD2 (5 bases each). The V and J ends lost 7 bases and 2 bases respectively, with 12 bases between them. CDR3 length: 13 amino acids. The germline CDR1 and CDR2 sequences are MNHNS and SASEGT. The CDR3 loop is CASKRDGTYEQYF. CDR3 sequence (DNA): TGTGCCAGCAAAAGGGACGGAACCTACGAGCAGTACTTC.